A selection of T cell receptor beta chains follows, all from one sample in a study of blood T cell repertoires in COVID-19. Repertoires were generated with immunoSEQ multiplex PCR, while TCRdb's copy carries only in-frame clones and drops some. The table records more than 95,000 clones, roughly 80% of them present only once. Sequencing was carried out using peripheral blood. Receptor source: a woman aged 70-85 years with acute or convalescent COVID-19. Both conserved end residues are part of each CDR3. Fields, in order: J gene, D gene, clone size, V gene, CDR3 protein, CDR3 DNA. The D gene is left open where the match is weak. Size is omitted from some rows. Given values are once, few, many or a class for expanded clones.

J gene: TRBJ1-2; D gene: -; clone size: -; V gene: TRBV6-2/TRBV6-3; CDR3 protein: CASSYPTVMHGYTF; CDR3 DNA: TGTGCCAGCAGTTACCCGACAGTTATGCATGGCTACACCTTC
J gene: TRBJ1-5; D gene: -; clone size: -; V gene: TRBV7-5; CDR3 protein: CVRSLAPITGFIPNQPQHF; CDR3 DNA: TGTGTCAGAAGCTTAGCGCCCATCACAGGATTCATTCCCAATCAGCCCCAGCATTTT
J gene: TRBJ1-2; D gene: -; clone size: -; V gene: TRBV28; CDR3 protein: CASSPPGAPTVYGYTF; CDR3 DNA: TGTGCCAGCAGTCCCCCAGGGGCGCCCACGGTCTATGGCTACACCTTC
J gene: TRBJ1-2; D gene: TRBD1; clone size: -; V gene: TRBV4-3; CDR3 protein: CASSQALQGDYGYTF; CDR3 DNA: TGCGCCAGCAGCCAAGCCCTTCAGGGGGACTATGGCTACACCTTC
J gene: TRBJ2-7; D gene: -; clone size: -; V gene: TRBV28; CDR3 protein: CASSTPRVNRYEQYF; CDR3 DNA: TGTGCCAGCAGTACCCCCAGGGTCAACCGGTACGAGCAGTACTTC
J gene: TRBJ2-7; D gene: TRBD1; clone size: -; V gene: TRBV7-9; CDR3 protein: CASSQDRAKQYF; CDR3 DNA: TGTGCCAGCAGCCAGGACAGGGCGAAACAGTACTTC
J gene: TRBJ1-4; D gene: TRBD1; clone size: -; V gene: TRBV28; CDR3 protein: CASSSVQGNSAKLFF; CDR3 DNA: TGTGCCAGCAGTTCCGTACAGGGGAACTCGGCAAAACTGTTTTTT
J gene: TRBJ1-5; D gene: TRBD1; clone size: few; V gene: TRBV27; CDR3 protein: CASSSDRYQPQHF; CDR3 DNA: TGTGCCAGCAGTTCGGACAGGTATCAGCCCCAGCATTTT
J gene: TRBJ2-2; D gene: TRBD2; clone size: -; V gene: TRBV4-1; CDR3 protein: CASSQERLAGAGELFF; CDR3 DNA: TGCGCCAGCAGCCAAGAACGGCTAGCGGGAGCCGGGGAGCTGTTTTTT
J gene: TRBJ2-1; D gene: TRBD2; clone size: -; V gene: TRBV20-1; CDR3 protein: CSASIPRGGNNEQFF; CDR3 DNA: TGCAGTGCTAGTATCCCGCGCGGGGGGAACAATGAGCAGTTCTTC
J gene: TRBJ1-2; D gene: -; clone size: -; V gene: TRBV6-5; CDR3 protein: CASSGTSSVGYGYTF; CDR3 DNA: TGTGCCAGCAGCGGGACGTCTAGCGTGGGGTATGGCTACACCTTC
J gene: TRBJ2-1; D gene: TRBD2; clone size: -; V gene: TRBV4-3; CDR3 protein: CASSLGLEVNEQFF; CDR3 DNA: TGCGCCAGCAGCCTCGGACTAGAGGTCAATGAGCAGTTCTTC
J gene: TRBJ2-7; D gene: TRBD1; clone size: -; V gene: TRBV4-3; CDR3 protein: CASSQSWTGPDEQYF; CDR3 DNA: TGCGCCAGCAGCCAATCGTGGACAGGGCCCGACGAGCAGTACTTC
J gene: TRBJ1-1; D gene: -; clone size: -; V gene: TRBV6-6; CDR3 protein: CASTSTQGVNTEAFF; CDR3 DNA: TGTGCCAGCACTTCTACACAGGGTGTGAACACTGAAGCTTTCTTT
J gene: TRBJ1-2; D gene: -; clone size: -; V gene: TRBV7-9; CDR3 protein: CASSPVNYGYTF; CDR3 DNA: TGTGCCAGCAGCCCCGTGAACTATGGCTACACCTTC
J gene: TRBJ2-2; D gene: TRBD2; clone size: -; V gene: TRBV24-1; CDR3 protein: CATSDFSGTGELFF; CDR3 DNA: TGTGCCACCAGTGATTTTAGCGGGACCGGGGAGCTGTTTTTT
J gene: TRBJ1-2; D gene: -; clone size: once; V gene: TRBV5-6; CDR3 protein: CASSLESGFYGYTF; CDR3 DNA: TGTGCCAGCAGCTTGGAGTCAGGGTTTTACGGCTACACCTTC
J gene: TRBJ1-1; D gene: -; clone size: -; V gene: TRBV11-2; CDR3 protein: CASSFSEEAFF; CDR3 DNA: TGTGCCAGCAGCTTTTCGGAGGAAGCTTTCTTT
J gene: TRBJ1-6; D gene: TRBD1; clone size: -; V gene: TRBV19; CDR3 protein: CASKVRTGGALDNSPLHF; CDR3 DNA: TGTGCCAGTAAAGTCCGGACAGGGGGCGCCTTAGATAATTCACCCCTCCACTTT
J gene: TRBJ1-2; D gene: -; clone size: -; V gene: TRBV5-6; CDR3 protein: CASSTSLNAYYGYTF; CDR3 DNA: TGTGCCAGCAGCACTTCCCTCAACGCCTACTATGGCTACACCTTC
J gene: TRBJ1-2; D gene: -; clone size: -; V gene: TRBV19; CDR3 protein: CASSIGGFNYGYTF; CDR3 DNA: TGTGCCAGTAGTATCGGGGGGTTCAACTATGGCTACACCTTC
J gene: TRBJ2-3; D gene: TRBD1; clone size: -; V gene: TRBV7-6; CDR3 protein: CASSLGTGPGVDTQYF; CDR3 DNA: TGTGCCAGCAGCTTAGGGACAGGGCCCGGCGTGGATACGCAGTATTTT
J gene: TRBJ2-2; D gene: TRBD1; clone size: -; V gene: TRBV5-1; CDR3 protein: CASSRTGSNTGELFF; CDR3 DNA: TGCGCCAGCAGCCGGACAGGTTCGAACACCGGGGAGCTGTTTTTT
J gene: TRBJ2-3; D gene: TRBD1; clone size: -; V gene: TRBV6-4; CDR3 protein: CATRPGQGAADTQYF; CDR3 DNA: TGTGCCACTCGCCCGGGACAGGGGGCCGCAGATACGCAGTATTTT
J gene: TRBJ2-3; D gene: -; clone size: -; V gene: TRBV23-1; CDR3 protein: CASSQDGRVRKNTQYF; CDR3 DNA: TGCGCCAGCAGTCAAGACGGCCGGGTCCGAAAGAATACGCAGTATTTT
J gene: TRBJ1-2; D gene: TRBD1; clone size: few; V gene: TRBV30; CDR3 protein: CAWGQGLSYGYTF; CDR3 DNA: TGTGCCTGGGGACAGGGGCTCAGCTATGGCTACACCTTC
J gene: TRBJ1-1; D gene: -; clone size: -; V gene: TRBV19; CDR3 protein: CASSTTGETEAFF; CDR3 DNA: TGTGCCAGTAGTACCACTGGGGAGACTGAAGCTTTCTTT
J gene: TRBJ2-7; D gene: TRBD1; clone size: -; V gene: TRBV2; CDR3 protein: CASSERGQSYEQYF; CDR3 DNA: TGTGCCAGCAGTGAAAGGGGGCAGTCCTACGAGCAGTACTTC
J gene: TRBJ2-1; D gene: TRBD2; clone size: -; V gene: TRBV30; CDR3 protein: CAVGLAGGYEQFF; CDR3 DNA: TGTGCCGTAGGACTAGCGGGGGGCTATGAGCAGTTCTTC
J gene: TRBJ1-6; D gene: TRBD1; clone size: -; V gene: TRBV10-3; CDR3 protein: CATSEPPGQGNSPLHF; CDR3 DNA: TGTGCCACCTCTGAGCCGCCGGGACAGGGCAATTCACCCCTCCACTTT
J gene: TRBJ2-3; D gene: -; clone size: -; V gene: TRBV5-5; CDR3 protein: CASSLESLVGTDTQYF; CDR3 DNA: TGTGCCAGCAGCTTGGAAAGTCTAGTAGGCACAGATACGCAGTATTTT
J gene: TRBJ1-2; D gene: -; clone size: few; V gene: TRBV7-9; CDR3 protein: CASSPVGGDYGYTF; CDR3 DNA: TGTGCCAGCAGCCCGGTGGGAGGGGACTATGGCTACACCTTC
J gene: TRBJ2-7; D gene: TRBD1; clone size: -; V gene: TRBV19; CDR3 protein: CASSNRAGTGVYEQYF; CDR3 DNA: TGTGCCAGTAGTAACAGGGCCGGGACAGGCGTGTACGAGCAGTACTTC
J gene: TRBJ2-7; D gene: -; clone size: -; V gene: TRBV6-6; CDR3 protein: CASSEGSDYEQYF; CDR3 DNA: TGTGCCAGCAGCGAGGGTTCCGACTACGAGCAGTACTTC
J gene: TRBJ1-1; D gene: TRBD1; clone size: -; V gene: TRBV5-6; CDR3 protein: CASSSVPRGDTEAFF; CDR3 DNA: TGTGCCAGCAGCTCGGTCCCCAGGGGGGACACTGAAGCTTTCTTT
J gene: TRBJ2-2; D gene: -; clone size: -; V gene: TRBV18; CDR3 protein: CASSPPPNTGELFF; CDR3 DNA: TGTGCCAGCTCACCACCCCCTAACACCGGGGAGCTGTTTTTT
J gene: TRBJ2-7; D gene: TRBD2; clone size: -; V gene: TRBV7-2; CDR3 protein: CASRASGGHSYEQYF; CDR3 DNA: TGTGCCAGCAGGGCTAGCGGGGGGCACTCCTACGAGCAGTACTTC
J gene: TRBJ1-2; D gene: -; clone size: -; V gene: TRBV12-3/TRBV12-4; CDR3 protein: CASSLGAVYGYTF; CDR3 DNA: TGTGCCAGCAGTTTGGGGGCAGTCTATGGCTACACCTTC
J gene: TRBJ2-7; D gene: -; clone size: -; V gene: TRBV9; CDR3 protein: CASSVDAGYREQYF; CDR3 DNA: TGTGCCAGCAGCGTAGATGCAGGCTACCGCGAGCAGTACTTC
J gene: TRBJ2-2; D gene: TRBD1; clone size: -; V gene: TRBV28; CDR3 protein: CASSGTVNYTGELFF; CDR3 DNA: TGTGCCAGCAGTGGGACAGTGAACTACACCGGGGAGCTGTTTTTT
J gene: TRBJ2-5; D gene: TRBD2; clone size: -; V gene: TRBV7-8; CDR3 protein: CASSPLSGGIQETQYF; CDR3 DNA: TGTGCCAGCAGCCCTCTTAGCGGGGGCATCCAAGAGACCCAGTACTTC